The following is a T cell receptor beta chain sequence with its context. At one end the junction does not follow the germline gene, possibly because of a read error. Original processing notes: Reference gene primer amplification gave nucleated cell count estimates. The data were produced by immunoSEQ multiplex PCR, yet TCRdb's version contains in-frame clones alone and is incomplete. V, J and clone size derive from that table, while D and trimming were established from the DNA sequence. The table shows about 160,000 clones, with 65% to 90% occurring only once. Germline CDR1 SNHLY, CDR2 FYNNEI. The CDR3 length is 8 residues. In Seattle, patients joined the study during active infection and were tracked longitudinally. The sample belongs to a study of blood T cell repertoires in COVID-19. Study-wide context: Acute and convalescent COVID-19 specimens originated in the United States, Italy and Spain. T cells, B-cell-depleted T cells, or PBMCs provided the cDNA or gDNA that served as material.

V gene TRBV2 combines with J gene TRBJ2-1, with D possibly TRBD2 on 5 matching bases. The receptor comes from a woman aged 35 to 49 with COVID-19, enrolled during active disease. The sample taken for sequencing was peripheral blood. CDR3 loop: CASRIGVF. The DNA of the CDR3 is TGTGCCAGCAGAATCGGGGTCTTC.